Below, 29 T cell receptor beta chains from the same sample are listed, as sequenced in a study of T cell repertoires in cytomegalovirus infection. Using its own MiXCR run on the reads, TCRdb lists one record per CDR3 protein. The data show approximately 500,000 distinct CDR3 sequences, 30% to 35% seen once. These receptors lack a known antigen. The sample was cultured PBMCs, taken from culture after CMV antigen stimulation. All receptors come from a human donor in good health (CMV status not recorded). Some clones in this sample may be carry-over from other donors' samples.

Turning to this clonotype: A read error is possible here, since a much larger clone lies one base away. The gene calls are TRBV28 and TRBJ1-2; D unresolved. Germline V gene data show CDR1 as MDHEN and CDR2 as SYDVKM. The CDR3 spans 11 residues. V was shortened by 4 bases and J by 3 bases, with 3 bases between the two germline ends. The CDR3 nucleotides read TGTGCCAGCAGTTGGGACTATGGCTACACCTTC. Protein product: CASSWDYGYTF.

This clonotype has more than one count but fewer than ten. The J gene is TRBJ1-3, the V gene TRBV10-3; unclear D gene. The CDR3 runs to 15 residues. Trimming removed 6 bases at V and 4 bases at J, with 16 bases between. Germline assignment: CDR1 ENHRY and CDR2 SYGVKD. The CDR3 is CAIRSRDNSGNTIYF. CDR3 coding DNA: TGTGCCATCAGATCCAGAGACAATTCCGGAAACACCATATATTTT.

The CDR3 DNA reads as TGCAGTGTCTGGAGGGCAGAGACCCAGTACTTC. This sequence encodes CSVWRAETQYF. The chain carries TRBV20-1 and TRBJ2-5, with D perhaps TRBD2 (6 bases). This CDR3 comprises 11 residues. Per germline, CDR1 DFQATT and CDR2 SNEGSKA (reference sequence). The germline V and J ends were trimmed by 7 bases and 4 bases, with 10 bases remaining between them.

This clonotype was observed a few times. This CDR3 reads CASSPGLAGVYSYEQYF. CDR3 in DNA: TGTGCCAGCAGCCCGGGACTAGCGGGAGTTTACTCCTACGAGCAGTACTTC. The rearrangement joins TRBV7-8 to TRBJ2-7, with 14 bases fitting TRBD2. CDR1 is SGHVS, CDR2 FQNEAQ, per germline. V shed 5 bases and J 0 bases; nucleotides not matched to a gene: 6. The CDR3 consists of 17 residues. Full variable domain (missing parts from reference TRBV7-8 and TRBJ2-7): GAGVSQSPRYKVAKRGQDVALRCDPISGHVSLFWYQQALGQGPEFLTYFQNEAQLDKSGLPSDRFFAERPEGSVSTLKIQRTQQEDSAVYLCASSPGLAGVYSYEQYFGPGTRLTVT.

This clonotype was detected once. This chain links TRBV19 with TRBJ2-2; 10 bases align to TRBD1. Germline V gives CDR1 LNHDA, CDR2 SQIVND (reference sequence). V shed 7 bases and J 5 bases; nucleotides not matched to a gene: 13. The CDR3 has 17 amino acids. CDR3 bases: TGTGCCAGTATGATGCCGGGACAGGGGAGGGAAACCGGGGAGCTGTTTTTT. Protein product: CASMMPGQGRETGELFF.

Only a few counts were recorded for this clonotype. This sequence joins TRBV19 and TRBJ1-1; D not resolved. From germline, CDR1 is LNHDA and CDR2 SQIVND (reference sequence). The length of the CDR3 is 13 residues. V was pared by 5 bases and J by 2 bases, with 9 bases between. As DNA, the CDR3 is TGTGCCAGTAGTCTGTTCCCCAACACTGAAGCTTTCTTT. Amino acid sequence: CASSLFPNTEAFF.

The chain carries TRBV7-2 and TRBJ2-1; D gene unclear. In germline, CDR1 is SGHTA, CDR2 FQGNSA. The V end was cut by 1 base, the J end by 7 bases, with 11 bases between. The CDR3 runs to 14 residues. The CDR3 spells CASSLVDGWNEQFF. The CDR3 bases are TGTGCCAGCAGCTTAGTTGACGGGTGGAATGAGCAGTTCTTC.

The chain joins TRBV6-5 to TRBJ2-1; D tentatively reads TRBD1 or TRBD2 (7 bases each). Trimming removed 6 bases from V and 4 bases from J, with 19 bases in between. Germline lookup yields CDR1 MNHEY and CDR2 SVGAGI. There are 16 residues in the CDR3. CDR3 protein: CASSLTGVGGYNEQFF. DNA of the CDR3: TGTGCCAGCAGCCTTACAGGGGTGGGAGGGTACAATGAGCAGTTCTTC.

This clonotype was detected a few times. CDR3 nucleotide sequence: TGTGCCAGCAGTTGGACAGGGGGGGGGACTGAAGCTTTCTTT. Its protein is CASSWTGGGTEAFF. The chain is built from TRBV12-3 or TRBV12-4 and TRBJ1-1; 10 bases fit TRBD1. This CDR3 comprises 14 residues. Trimming at V came to 4 bases and at J to 5 bases, leaving 4 bases not matched to a gene.

This clonotype was seen many times. The V call is TRBV7-2, the J call TRBJ1-1, with D possibly TRBD1 on 6 matching bases. This CDR3 has 18 amino acids. Germline V gene data show CDR1 as SGHTA and CDR2 as FQGNSA. The V gene lost 1 base and the J gene lost 8 bases, with 26 bases spanning the gap. DNA for the CDR3: TGTGCCAGCAGCTTAGTGGTCGTTGTAGGGGGGCACCCGGGCGAAGCTTTCTTT. It specifies CASSLVVVVGGHPGEAFF.

This rearrangement joins TRBV6-2 or TRBV6-3 to TRBJ2-7; 9 positions agree with TRBD1. There are 16 residues in the CDR3. The V gene end was trimmed by 2 bases and the J gene end by 4 bases; junction bases not matched to a gene: 9. Germline V gene lookup returns CDR1 MNHEY and CDR2 SVGEGT. For the CDR3, the DNA is TGTGCCAGCAGTTACGGGTCCCCAGGGACAGGGTACGAGCAGTACGTC. This translates into CASSYGSPGTGYEQYV.

J is TRBJ2-7 and V is TRBV3-1, with a tentative D call TRBD1 (5 bases). The CDR3 is 14 amino acids. CDR1 LGHDT and CDR2 YNNKEL come from the germline V gene (reference sequence). V was pared by 3 bases and J by 1 base, with 10 bases between. For the CDR3, the DNA is TGTGCCAGCAGCCAGAAAGGGGTTTCCTACGAGCAGTACTTC. Translated, it gives CASSQKGVSYEQYF.

The chain has TRBV7-9 and TRBJ1-1; TRBD1 matches 7 bases. Per the germline V gene, CDR1 is SEHNR and CDR2 is FQNEAQ (reference sequence). The CDR3 contains 15 residues. Trimming at V came to 5 bases and at J to 6 bases, leaving 12 bases not matched to a gene. Here the CDR3 DNA reads TGTGCCAGCAGCCCAAGACCAGGGGGGTATCCTGAAGCTTTCTTT. It encodes CASSPRPGGYPEAFF.

This clonotype came up a few times. The chain couples TRBV7-6 to TRBJ2-3; D not resolved. V dropped 2 bases and J dropped 0 bases, with 9 bases sitting between them. The CDR3 covers 15 residues. Germline lookup yields CDR1 SGHVS and CDR2 FNYEAQ. In nucleotides, the CDR3 is TGTGCCAGCAGCTTAACGGCGAGAAGCACAGATACGCAGTATTTT. Encoded protein: CASSLTARSTDTQYF.

CDR3 DNA sequence: TGCAGTGCCCGATTAGCGGGCAGCTCCTACAATGAGCAGTTCTTC. Amino acid sequence: CSARLAGSSYNEQFF. The V gene is TRBV20-1, the J gene TRBJ2-1; 7 bases map to TRBD2. Germline trimming cut 6 bases from V and 0 bases from J; bases unmatched to any gene: 8. This CDR3 is built from 15 residues. Per the germline V gene, CDR1 is DFQATT and CDR2 is SNEGSKA (reference sequence).

The genes are TRBV18 and TRBJ2-5; 7 bases match TRBD2. The V segment lost 3 bases and the J segment 5 bases; nucleotides outside the gene matches: 9. This CDR3 spans 15 amino acids. CDR1 is KGHSH and CDR2 is LQKENI in the germline V gene. CDR3: CASSPPGGKGETQYF. The CDR3 DNA reads as TGTGCCAGCTCACCGCCCGGGGGGAAAGGGGAGACCCAGTACTTC.

This chain joins TRBV6-6 and TRBJ1-5; 8 bases are a match to TRBD1. The germline gives CDR1 MNHNY, CDR2 SVGAGI (reference sequence). The CDR3 has 15 amino acids. V trimming: 7 bases; J trimming: 3 bases; junction bases outside the gene matches: 8. This CDR3 is CASNPTGVTNQPQHF. DNA of the CDR3: TGTGCCAGCAATCCGACAGGGGTTACCAATCAGCCCCAGCATTTT.

This clonotype was picked up a small number of times. The rearrangement joins TRBV5-4 to TRBJ2-1, with D uncertain. CDR3 size: 15 residues. V was cut by 4 bases and J by 0 bases, with 11 bases left in between. CDR1 is SGHNT and CDR2 is YYREEE in the germline V gene (reference sequence). In DNA, the CDR3 is TGTGCCAGCAGCCAAACTGATTTCTCCTACAATGAGCAGTTCTTC. Translated: CASSQTDFSYNEQFF.

This clonotype has only a few counts. The chain combines TRBV20-1 with TRBJ2-7; 7 bases match TRBD2. The germline gives CDR1 DFQATT, CDR2 SNEGSKA (reference sequence). The CDR3 is 13 residues long. Trimming cost V 6 bases and J 3 bases; bases outside gene matches: 8. CDR3 DNA: TGCAGTGCGATCGGGACTACCCTCTACGAGCAGTACTTC. It encodes CSAIGTTLYEQYF.

The chain carries TRBV7-2 and TRBJ2-3, with TRBD1 as a possible D gene (6 bases). Per germline, CDR1 SGHTA and CDR2 FQGNSA. The ends were cut back, 3 bases at V and 0 bases at J, with 19 bases in the middle. The CDR3 runs 18 residues. Here the CDR3 DNA reads TGTGCCAGCAGCTTGGGGGCCCCTCGGCGGGTGAGCACAGATACGCAGTATTTT. As protein: CASSLGAPRRVSTDTQYF.

The V and J genes are TRBV14 and TRBJ2-3, with 9 positions matching TRBD2. The trim removed 4 bases at V and 2 bases at J, leaving 22 bases unmatched. The CDR3 has 21 residues. Germline V gene lookup returns CDR1 SGHDN and CDR2 FVKESK. CDR3 region: CASSPGAAGRLAGTNTDTQYF. The DNA for the CDR3 is TGTGCCAGCAGCCCGGGGGCGGCAGGCCGCCTAGCGGGAACCAACACAGATACGCAGTATTTT.

The CDR3 region is CASLNRGWGANVLTF. The CDR3 DNA sequence: TGTGCCAGCCTGAACAGGGGATGGGGGGCCAACGTCCTGACTTTC. The rearrangement links TRBV28 to TRBJ2-6, with 7 bases matching TRBD1. Germline values: CDR1 MDHEN, CDR2 SYDVKM. The ends lost 8 bases at V and 4 bases at J; junction bases unmatched: 8. The CDR3 covers 15 residues.

This clonotype was seen many times. J is TRBJ1-3 and V is TRBV7-2; 8 positions match TRBD1. Germline V gives CDR1 SGHTA, CDR2 FQGNSA. Trimming cost V 0 bases and J 2 bases; bases outside gene matches: 9. The CDR3 contains 18 residues. CDR3 sequence: CASSLARTGLSAGNTIYF. CDR3 DNA: TGTGCCAGCAGCTTAGCCAGGACAGGGCTTAGCGCTGGAAACACCATATATTTT.

Only a few counts were recorded for this clonotype. The chain combines TRBV5-8 with TRBJ2-3, with D unclear. The CDR3 sequence is 15 residues long. Germline CDR1 reads SGHTS; CDR2 reads YDEGEE. V lost 4 bases and J lost 0, with 12 bases in between. The CDR3 sequence: CASSKPQWSTDTQYF. DNA for the CDR3: TGTGCCAGCAGCAAACCCCAGTGGAGCACAGATACGCAGTATTTT.

This rearrangement joins TRBV5-1 to TRBJ2-1, with TRBD2 identical over 8 bases. V lost 4 bases and J lost 4; bases outside the gene matches: 7. This CDR3 region has 15 residues. The germline V gene has CDR1 SGHRS and CDR2 YFSETQ. CDR3 protein: CASSDSGTSYNEQFF. As DNA, the CDR3 is TGCGCCAGCAGCGATTCCGGGACTAGTTACAATGAGCAGTTCTTC.

In its sample, this clonotype was seen a few times. V gene TRBV9 combines with J gene TRBJ2-7; no firm D call. The V and J ends lost 2 bases and 7 bases respectively, with 13 bases between them. CDR1 is SGDLS, CDR2 YYNGEE, per germline. This CDR3 spans 13 amino acids. The CDR3 DNA reads TGTGCCAGCAGCGTTTTCCACTTCGGGGAGCAGTACTTC. Translating gives CASSVFHFGEQYF.

This clonotype came up a few times. The chain links TRBV19 to TRBJ2-1, with 14 bases identical to TRBD2. The CDR3 has 18 amino acids. Trimming removed 5 bases from V and 9 bases from J; junction bases left unmatched: 15. CDR1 LNHDA and CDR2 SQIVND come from the germline V gene (reference sequence). The CDR3 is CASSPGTSGSPGIGEQFF. CDR3 DNA: TGTGCCAGTAGTCCCGGGACTAGCGGGAGCCCAGGCATTGGTGAGCAGTTCTTC.

Concerning this clonotype itself: The junction shows a germline mismatch at one end, possibly a read error. This rearrangement joins TRBV12-3 or TRBV12-4 to TRBJ2-7; TRBD1 aligns across 10 bases. This CDR3 contains 14 residues. The CDR3 sequence is CASSLGTGVYEQYF. The CDR3 DNA follows: TGTGCCAGCAGCTTAGGGACAGGGGTCTACGAGCAGTACTTC.

This clonotype appeared once. The J gene is TRBJ2-7, the V gene TRBV5-6, with D unclear. This CDR3 has 15 residues. Germline V gene data show CDR1 as SGHDT and CDR2 as YYEEEE. Between the trimmed V and J ends, which lost 0 bases and 2 bases, there was a span of 12 bases. In DNA form, the CDR3 reads TGTGCCAGCAGCTTGGAAAGAGACTCCACCTACGAGCAGTACGTC. Translated, it gives CASSLERDSTYEQYV.